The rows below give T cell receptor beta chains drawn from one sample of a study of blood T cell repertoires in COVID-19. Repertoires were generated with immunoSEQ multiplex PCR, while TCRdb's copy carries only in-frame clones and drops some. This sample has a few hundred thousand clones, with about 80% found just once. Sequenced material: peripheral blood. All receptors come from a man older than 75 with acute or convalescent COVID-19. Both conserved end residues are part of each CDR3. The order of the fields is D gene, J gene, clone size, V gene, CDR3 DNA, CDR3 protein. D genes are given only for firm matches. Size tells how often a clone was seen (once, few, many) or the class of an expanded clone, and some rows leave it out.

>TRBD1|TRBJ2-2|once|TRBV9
TGTGCCAGCACCTCGACAGGGTTGAACACCGGGGAGCTGTTTTTT
CASTSTGLNTGELFF
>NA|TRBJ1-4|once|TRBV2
TGTGCCAGCTTCGGGGGGGCTAATGAAAAACTGTTTTTT
CASFGGANEKLFF
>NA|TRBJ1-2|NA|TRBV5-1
TGCGCCAGCAGCCCGGACAAATCCGGGAACTATGGCTACACCTTC
CASSPDKSGNYGYTF
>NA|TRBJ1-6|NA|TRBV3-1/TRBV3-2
TGTGCCAGCAGCAGCCCAGGATATAATTCACCCCTCCACTTT
CASSSPGYNSPLHF
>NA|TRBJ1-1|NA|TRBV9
TGTGCCAGCAGCCCAGGGGTTTCCATGAACACTGAAGCTTTCTTT
CASSPGVSMNTEAFF
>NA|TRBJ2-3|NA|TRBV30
TGTGCCTGGAGTAGGGACACCCCTCGCGATACGCAGTATTTT
CAWSRDTPRDTQYF
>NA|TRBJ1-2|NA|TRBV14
TGTGCCAGCAGCCAACAGGGGTTTGGCTACACCTTC
CASSQQGFGYTF
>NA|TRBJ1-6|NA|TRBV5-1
TGCGCCAGCAGCTTGGCAGGTGCCAATTCACCCCTCCACTTT
CASSLAGANSPLHF
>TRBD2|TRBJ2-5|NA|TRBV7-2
TGTGCCAGCAGCTCGACTAGCGAGAGCCGAGAGACCCAGTACTTC
CASSSTSESRETQYF
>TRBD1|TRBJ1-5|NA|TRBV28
TGTGCCAGCAGCCCCCTCCGACAGGGTCTTAATCAGCCCCAGCATTTT
CASSPLRQGLNQPQHF
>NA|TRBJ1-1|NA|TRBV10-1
TGCGCCAGCAGTGACAGTTTCGACACTGAAGCTTTCTTT
CASSDSFDTEAFF
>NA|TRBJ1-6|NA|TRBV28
TGTGCCAGCAACGATTCGCGGTACAGGGACGATTCACCCCTCCACTTT
CASNDSRYRDDSPLHF
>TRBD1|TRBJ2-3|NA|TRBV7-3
TGTGCCAGCAGCCGCCCGGACAGGGATAGAGGTGGCACAGATACGCAGTATTTT
CASSRPDRDRGGTDTQYF
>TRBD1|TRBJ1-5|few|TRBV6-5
TGTGCCAGCAGTCGGGGACAGGCCGGGTCTTGGCCCCAGCATTTT
CASSRGQAGSWPQHF
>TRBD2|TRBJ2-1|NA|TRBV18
TGTGCCAGCTCACCGGCTAGCGGGAAGTCCTACAATGAGCAGTTCTTC
CASSPASGKSYNEQFF
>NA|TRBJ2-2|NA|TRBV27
TGTGCCAGCAGTTTAACGGCCGGGGAGCTGTTTTTT
CASSLTAGELFF
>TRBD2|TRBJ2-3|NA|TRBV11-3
TGTGCCAGCAGCTTAAGGGCGGGGGGACCGCAGTATTTT
CASSLRAGGPQYF